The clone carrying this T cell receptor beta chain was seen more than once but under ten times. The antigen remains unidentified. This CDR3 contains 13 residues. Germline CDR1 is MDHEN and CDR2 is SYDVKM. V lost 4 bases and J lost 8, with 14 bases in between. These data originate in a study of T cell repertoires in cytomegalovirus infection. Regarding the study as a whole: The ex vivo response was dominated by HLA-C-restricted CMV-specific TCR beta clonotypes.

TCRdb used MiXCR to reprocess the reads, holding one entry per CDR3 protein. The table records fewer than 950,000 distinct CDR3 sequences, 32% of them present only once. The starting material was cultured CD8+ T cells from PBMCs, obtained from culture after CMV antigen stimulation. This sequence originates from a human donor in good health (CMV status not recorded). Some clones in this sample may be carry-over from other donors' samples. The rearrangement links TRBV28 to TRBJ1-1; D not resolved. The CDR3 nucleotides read TGTGCCAGCAGTTCCTTAATGCTAGACGAAGCTTTCTTT. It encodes CASSSLMLDEAFF.